A selection of T cell receptor beta chains follows, all from one sample in a study of identical twins. TCRdb re-analysed the 5' RACE reads in MiXCR, keeping a single row per CDR3 protein. There are 250,000 to 350,000 distinct CDR3 sequences in the sample; roughly 9.8% occur only once, and roughly 6.4% lies in the top ten. The data also belong to a second study, concerning yellow fever vaccine responses in identical twins.

Sequenced: CD8+ T cells sorted from blood. Receptors were obtained from a woman under 30 in good health. The conserved cysteine and the conserved F or W are not part of the CDR3 here. The D gene is left open where the match is weak.

v_call	d_call	j_call	cdr3_length	cdr3_aa
TRBV29-1	NA	TRBJ2-5	12	SVEGSLHQETQY
TRBV29-1	NA	TRBJ2-7	11	SVEEEGNYEQY
TRBV25-1	NA	TRBJ2-5	13	ASSDGDTIQETQY
TRBV11-2	NA	TRBJ1-5	12	ASSLDTVNQPQH
TRBV19	TRBD2	TRBJ2-3	14	ASSIGLAGFTDTQY
TRBV7-9	TRBD2	TRBJ2-2	15	ASSGLAGGKNTGELF
TRBV7-3	NA	TRBJ2-3	13	ASSTGQTSTDTQY
TRBV7-8	TRBD2	TRBJ2-5	12	ASSFYGGVETQY
TRBV11-1	NA	TRBJ2-7	13	ASSLEVGPSYEQY
TRBV20-1	TRBD1	TRBJ2-1	11	SVWTGGALEVT
TRBV7-9	TRBD1	TRBJ1-5	13	ASSSGQGASQPQH
TRBV28	NA	TRBJ2-7	9	ACTTNYEQY
TRBV4-2	NA	TRBJ2-7	11	ASSQEQRYEQY
TRBV20-1	TRBD2	TRBJ2-3	12	SASNSGRMDTQY
TRBV6-2/TRBV6-3	NA	TRBJ2-3	15	ASSYDLKARITDTQY
TRBV6-2/TRBV6-3	NA	TRBJ2-7	13	ASSSRDRGPGEQY
TRBV27	NA	TRBJ2-3	15	ASSLWDGSPTTDTQY
TRBV29-1	TRBD2	TRBJ2-1	12	SVEGPLASNEQF
TRBV28	NA	TRBJ1-2	12	ASSGYGINYGYT
TRBV6-1	NA	TRBJ2-2	11	ASMGMGTGELF
TRBV4-1	NA	TRBJ2-7	12	ASSQDWEVYEQY
TRBV4-1	NA	TRBJ1-1	11	ASSQGRVDEAF
TRBV29-1	NA	TRBJ2-7	11	SVLETGSYEQY
TRBV6-2/TRBV6-3	TRBD2	TRBJ2-1	14	ASSFMSGGQYNEQF
TRBV2	NA	TRBJ2-1	14	ASSDPDLTVLGEQF
TRBV20-1	NA	TRBJ1-1	11	SARDPGNTEAF
TRBV18	NA	TRBJ2-1	11	ASSDGSSNEQF
TRBV3-1	NA	TRBJ2-7	12	ASSQVGGKDEQY
TRBV9	NA	TRBJ1-5	13	ASSEQGLGNQPQH
TRBV10-3	TRBD2	TRBJ2-3	15	AISGMTSGSLADTQY
TRBV11-2	NA	TRBJ2-3	10	ASSPPTDTQY
TRBV2	TRBD1	TRBJ1-1	15	ASSEEEGAGGFTEAF
TRBV6-4	NA	TRBJ2-6	14	ASSDSSSSGANVLT
TRBV28	NA	TRBJ2-5	15	ASSFRRTGGDQETQY
TRBV7-9	TRBD1	TRBJ2-2	13	ASSHTGTANGELF
TRBV20-1	TRBD2	TRBJ2-5	13	SAVSDRDYIETQY
TRBV20-1	TRBD2	TRBJ2-3	15	SARTGPGGTSSDTQY
TRBV5-6	NA	TRBJ2-5	12	ASSLGAGSETQY
TRBV12-3/TRBV12-4	NA	TRBJ1-1	10	ASIQGGTEAF